This T cell receptor beta chain was sequenced during a study of blood T cell repertoires in COVID-19. Study overall: The cDNA or gDNA used as material had been derived from T cells, B-cell-depleted T cells, or PBMCs.

Trimming left V 7 bases short and J 4 bases short, with 10 bases between. CDR3 length: 11 amino acids. Germline assignment: CDR1 DFQATT and CDR2 SNEGSKA (reference sequence). Generated by immunoSEQ multiplex PCR, the TCRdb table keeps only in-frame clones and is missing some. The sample contains under 300,000 clones, roughly 88% of which appear only once. This clonotype was sampled from a woman aged 40-49 years who had recovered from COVID-19. This chain uses TRBV20-1 with TRBJ2-5; D gene ambiguous. The specimen sequenced was peripheral blood. The CDR3 loop is CSVVSIETQYF. For the CDR3, the DNA is TGCAGTGTCGTTAGCATAGAGACCCAGTACTTC.